This T cell receptor (beta chain) was observed in a study of early T cells in non-severe SARS-CoV-2 infection (dated by TCRdb to the early 2020s). With regard to the full study: Because TCR sequencing relied on bulk RNA taken from unsorted whole blood, pairing of alpha and beta chains was not possible.

This clonotype was counted ten times or more. It has no known antigen specificity. Per-base qualities were not stored, and no clone one base away is much larger. The library relied on 5' RACE. Reads for this sample came from a NextSeq 500. In the TCR library protocol, unique molecular identifiers were attached to individual cDNA molecules to correct for PCR bias and sequencing error. Both TCR alpha and beta chains were sequenced, and tight co-correlation was observed between alpha and beta sequence abundances in each sample. The authors processed their data as follows. V gene, J gene and CDR3 annotation of TCR sequences was performed with Decombinator V4. Expanded TCRs were defined as changing significantly between any two time points under a Poisson model with p below 0.0001. TCR abundances were normalised to the total number of TCRs sequenced per sample and expressed as counts per million. VDJdb, accessed 1 November 2021, was searched for CMV, EBV and SARS-CoV-2 annotated TCRs, with TCRs annotated for multiple antigens excluded. TCRdb applied fastp at Q25 and MiXCR to the public reads, then kept only in-frame beta chains. Rows merge per CDR3 protein into single entries with the most common DNA and genes. Here the V and J calls rest on TCRdb's processing, not on the authors' analysis. This sample gives tens of thousands of distinct CDR3 sequences in total; approximately 8% of them show up just once. The top ten clones comprise approximately 4% of the sample.

The study was a case-control design nested within a healthcare worker cohort in London, UK, with weekly nasopharyngeal swab PCR tests and blood sampling. Between 23 and 31 March 2020, the week of the UK lockdown, healthcare workers were enrolled and then followed up weekly for as long as 16 weeks. On the study overall, not on this receptor specifically: VDJdb matching was skewed toward anti-spike CD8 responses and likely underestimated virus-specific expansions, missing private and CD4 specificities.

Sequencing used whole blood, obtained at baseline. This TCR derives from an adult who was a healthcare worker with PCR-confirmed SARS-CoV-2 infection or an uninfected control (not recorded which).

In nucleotide form, the sequence is TGCGCCAGCAGCTTAGGAGGTCGTCAGCCCCAGCATTTT. Its translation is CASSLGGRQPQHF. The chain couples TRBV5-1 to TRBJ1-5, with the D gene not confidently named. The CDR3 has 13 amino acids, counting the end cysteine and phenylalanine. Only the CDR3 part of the read is kept: 39 bases, read in frame from the first base. CDR1 SGHRS and CDR2 YFSETQ were looked up in the germline V gene. Trimming removed 2 bases from V and 6 bases from J, leaving 9 bases between the germline ends.